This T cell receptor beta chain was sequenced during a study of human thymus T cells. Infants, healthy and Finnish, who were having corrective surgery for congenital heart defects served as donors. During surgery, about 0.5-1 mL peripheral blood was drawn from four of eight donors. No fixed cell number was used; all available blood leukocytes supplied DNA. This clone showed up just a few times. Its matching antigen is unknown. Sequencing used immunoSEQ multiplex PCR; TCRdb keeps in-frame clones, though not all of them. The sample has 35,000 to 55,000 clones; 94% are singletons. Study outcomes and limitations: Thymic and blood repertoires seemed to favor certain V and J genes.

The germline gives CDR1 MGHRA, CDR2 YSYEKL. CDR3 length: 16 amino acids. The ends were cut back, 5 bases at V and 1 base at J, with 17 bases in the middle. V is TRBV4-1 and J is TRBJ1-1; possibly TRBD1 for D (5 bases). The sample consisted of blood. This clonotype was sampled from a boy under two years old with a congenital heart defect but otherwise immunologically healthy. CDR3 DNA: TGCGCCAGCAGCTTCCGGGCCGACAGAGCGAACACTGAAGCTTTCTTT. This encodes CASSFRADRANTEAFF.